Presented here are 10 T cell receptor beta chains from one specimen sequenced in a study of persistence of HIV-infected CD4 T cells (dated by TCRdb to about 2020). The label giving this sample's treatment or condition can be read as: suppressive antiretroviral therapy. Lysates of CMV-infected fibroblasts were used at approximately 10 ug/mL for cell stimulation. Nonresponding CD40L-negative CD69-negative CD45RO-high memory CD4+ T cells were sorted as memory populations depleted of antigen-responding cells. For these receptors, no antigen is known. The immunoSEQ hsTCRB assay version 4 in survey mode was used to sequence TCRbeta repertoires from genomic DNA. TCRdb took this table from immuneACCESS and kept in-frame rearrangements with V and J called. Such tables lack part of the clones; where checked against another copy, unresolved V genes explain under half of the gap, and the rest is unexplained. The sample table contains 35,000 to 40,000 clones; only one count was recorded for 65% to 85% of them. In total, the top ten clones hold less than 2% of the sample.

The starting material was CD4+ T cells sorted from PBMCs after roughly 18-hour stimulation, obtained from a patient who received antiretroviral therapy. The sample's cell subset or site, from its label and the paper: CD40L-CD69- CD45RO-high memory CD4 T cells not responding to CMV lysate. The receptors stem from an adult man with HIV who was CMV-seropositive.

J is TRBJ2-7 and V is TRBV4-1; TRBD1 aligns across 8 bases. Germline lookup yields CDR1 MGHRA and CDR2 YSYEKL. The CDR3 is 15 amino acids. J lost 4 bases, V lost 2 bases, and 7 bases had no gene match. Here the CDR3 reads CASSQTGQAAYEQYF. For the CDR3, the DNA is TGCGCCAGCAGCCAAACGGGACAGGCCGCTTACGAGCAGTACTTC.

CDR3 loop: CATSRDPLTNTEAFF. As DNA, the CDR3 is TGTGCCACCAGCAGAGATCCGCTGACGAACACTGAAGCTTTCTTT. The gene calls are TRBV15 and TRBJ1-1; no reliable D call. CDR3 length equals 15 residues. Trimming removed 0 bases from V and 1 base from J, with 9 bases in between. The germline gives CDR1 LNHNV, CDR2 YYDKDF (reference sequence).

The gene calls are TRBV20-1 and TRBJ2-2; perhaps D is TRBD1 or TRBD2 (6 bases each). V was clipped by 3 bases and J by 1 base, with 12 bases between them. Germline V gene data show CDR1 as DFQATT and CDR2 as SNEGSKA (reference sequence). The CDR3 extends over 15 amino acids. CDR3 nucleotides: TGCAGTGCTAGTGGGGGCGGGGAGAACACCGGGGAGCTGTTTTTT. Its translation is CSASGGGENTGELFF.

The chain employs TRBV2 and TRBJ2-2, with 8 bases that match TRBD1. CDR3 size: 15 residues. Germline values: CDR1 SNHLY, CDR2 FYNNEI. The junction had 5 bases not matched to a gene; V was cut back by 5 bases and J by 3 bases. The CDR3, as DNA: TGTGCCAGCAGTTCTCAGGGGGCCTACACCGGGGAGCTGTTTTTT. It translates to CASSSQGAYTGELFF.

This clone was recorded a few times. Additional DNA sequences in this sample encode the identical CDR3. The gene calls are TRBV5-1 and TRBJ1-2, with D uncertain. The CDR3 is 15 amino acids. With 4 bases removed from V and 2 bases from J, the gap between germline ends came to 15 bases. The V gene's germline CDR1 is SGHRS and CDR2 YFSETQ. CDR3 protein: CASSLSPGSNYGYTF. The CDR3 DNA reads as TGCGCCAGCAGCCTGAGTCCGGGATCGAACTATGGCTACACCTTC.

This clone is a singleton in its sample. This chain joins TRBV24-1 and TRBJ2-3, with 9 bases that match TRBD2. Germline V gives CDR1 KGHDR, CDR2 SFDVKD. The CDR3 covers 18 residues. V shed 4 bases, J shed 5 bases, and the junction held 15 bases outside the gene matches. CDR3 nucleotides: TGTGCCACCAGTGAGGCTATCGGGGGCGGGGGGGCTAAAGATACGCAGTATTTT. Encoded protein: CATSEAIGGGGAKDTQYF.

The V gene is TRBV5-1, the J gene TRBJ2-1; D unresolved. The CDR3 has 14 amino acids. CDR1 is SGHRS and CDR2 is YFSETQ in the germline V gene. Between the trimmed V and J ends, which lost 0 bases and 8 bases, there was a span of 12 bases. The CDR3 sequence: CASSLARPPDEQFF. The DNA for the CDR3 is TGCGCCAGCAGCTTGGCAAGGCCTCCGGATGAGCAGTTCTTC. The full variable domain, in which reference TRBV5-1 and TRBJ2-1 provide the parts outside the CDR3, is KAGVTQTPRYLIKTRGQQVTLSCSPISGHRSVSWYQQTPGQGLQFLFEYFSETQRNKGNFPGRFSGRQFSNSRSEMNVSTLELGDSALYLCASSLARPPDEQFFGPGTRLTVL.

The V gene is TRBV7-8, the J gene TRBJ2-2, with D possibly being TRBD2 (5 bases). CDR1 is SGHVS, CDR2 FQNEAQ, per germline. Trimming removed 6 bases at V and 3 bases at J, with 11 bases between. This CDR3 comprises 14 residues. The CDR3 protein is CASRYGIDTGELFF. The CDR3 DNA follows: TGTGCCAGCAGATACGGGATTGACACCGGGGAGCTGTTTTTT.

The V call is TRBV5-1, the J call TRBJ2-2; the D call may be TRBD1 or TRBD2 (5 bases each). Germline assignment: CDR1 SGHRS and CDR2 YFSETQ. This CDR3 is built from 15 residues. V was trimmed by 4 bases and J by 5 bases, leaving 15 bases between them. The chain's CDR3 is CASSHGTLTTGELFF. CDR3 coding DNA: TGCGCCAGCAGCCACGGGACCCTGACGACCGGGGAGCTGTTTTTT.

This chain uses TRBV7-2 with TRBJ1-2; 8 nucleotides line up with TRBD1. Germline values: CDR1 SGHTA, CDR2 FQGNSA. The CDR3 consists of 15 residues. The J segment lost 8 bases and the V segment lost 0 bases, leaving 8 bases of the junction unmatched. In DNA form, the CDR3 reads TGTGCCAGCAGCTTAGCGGGACGGTCAGGGGGCGGCTACACCTTC. Its translation: CASSLAGRSGGGYTF.